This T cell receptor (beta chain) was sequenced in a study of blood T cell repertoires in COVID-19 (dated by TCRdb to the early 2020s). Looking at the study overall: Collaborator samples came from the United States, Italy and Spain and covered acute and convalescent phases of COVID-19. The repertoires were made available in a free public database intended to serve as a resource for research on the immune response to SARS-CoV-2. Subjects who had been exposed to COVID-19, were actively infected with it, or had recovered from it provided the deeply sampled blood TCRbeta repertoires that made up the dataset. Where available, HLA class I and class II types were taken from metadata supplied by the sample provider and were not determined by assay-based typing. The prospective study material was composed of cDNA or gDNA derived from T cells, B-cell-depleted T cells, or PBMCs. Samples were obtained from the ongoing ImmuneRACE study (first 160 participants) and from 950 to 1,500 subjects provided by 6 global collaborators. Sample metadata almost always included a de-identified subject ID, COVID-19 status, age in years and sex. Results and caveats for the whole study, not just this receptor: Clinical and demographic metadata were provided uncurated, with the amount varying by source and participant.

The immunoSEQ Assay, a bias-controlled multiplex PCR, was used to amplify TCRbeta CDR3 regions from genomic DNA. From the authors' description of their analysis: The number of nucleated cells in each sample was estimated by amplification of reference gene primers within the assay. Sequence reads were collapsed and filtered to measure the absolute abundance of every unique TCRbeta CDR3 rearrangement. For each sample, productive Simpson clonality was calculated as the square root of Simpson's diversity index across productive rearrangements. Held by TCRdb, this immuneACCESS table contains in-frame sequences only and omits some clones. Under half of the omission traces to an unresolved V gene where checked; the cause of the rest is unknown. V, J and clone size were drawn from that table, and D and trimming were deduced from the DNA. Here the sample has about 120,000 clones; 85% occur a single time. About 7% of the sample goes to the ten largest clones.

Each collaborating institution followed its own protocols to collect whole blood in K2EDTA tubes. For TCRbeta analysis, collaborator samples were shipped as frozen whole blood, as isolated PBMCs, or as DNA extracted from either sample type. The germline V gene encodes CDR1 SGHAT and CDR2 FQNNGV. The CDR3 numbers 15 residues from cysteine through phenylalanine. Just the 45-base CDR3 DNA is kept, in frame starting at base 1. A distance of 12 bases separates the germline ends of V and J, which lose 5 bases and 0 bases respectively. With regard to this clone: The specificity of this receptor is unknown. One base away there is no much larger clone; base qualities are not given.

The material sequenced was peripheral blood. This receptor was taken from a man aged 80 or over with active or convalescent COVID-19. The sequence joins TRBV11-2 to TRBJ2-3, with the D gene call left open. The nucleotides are TGTGCCAGCAGCATTAGTTATTCTAGCACAGATACGCAGTATTTT. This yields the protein CASSISYSSTDTQYF.